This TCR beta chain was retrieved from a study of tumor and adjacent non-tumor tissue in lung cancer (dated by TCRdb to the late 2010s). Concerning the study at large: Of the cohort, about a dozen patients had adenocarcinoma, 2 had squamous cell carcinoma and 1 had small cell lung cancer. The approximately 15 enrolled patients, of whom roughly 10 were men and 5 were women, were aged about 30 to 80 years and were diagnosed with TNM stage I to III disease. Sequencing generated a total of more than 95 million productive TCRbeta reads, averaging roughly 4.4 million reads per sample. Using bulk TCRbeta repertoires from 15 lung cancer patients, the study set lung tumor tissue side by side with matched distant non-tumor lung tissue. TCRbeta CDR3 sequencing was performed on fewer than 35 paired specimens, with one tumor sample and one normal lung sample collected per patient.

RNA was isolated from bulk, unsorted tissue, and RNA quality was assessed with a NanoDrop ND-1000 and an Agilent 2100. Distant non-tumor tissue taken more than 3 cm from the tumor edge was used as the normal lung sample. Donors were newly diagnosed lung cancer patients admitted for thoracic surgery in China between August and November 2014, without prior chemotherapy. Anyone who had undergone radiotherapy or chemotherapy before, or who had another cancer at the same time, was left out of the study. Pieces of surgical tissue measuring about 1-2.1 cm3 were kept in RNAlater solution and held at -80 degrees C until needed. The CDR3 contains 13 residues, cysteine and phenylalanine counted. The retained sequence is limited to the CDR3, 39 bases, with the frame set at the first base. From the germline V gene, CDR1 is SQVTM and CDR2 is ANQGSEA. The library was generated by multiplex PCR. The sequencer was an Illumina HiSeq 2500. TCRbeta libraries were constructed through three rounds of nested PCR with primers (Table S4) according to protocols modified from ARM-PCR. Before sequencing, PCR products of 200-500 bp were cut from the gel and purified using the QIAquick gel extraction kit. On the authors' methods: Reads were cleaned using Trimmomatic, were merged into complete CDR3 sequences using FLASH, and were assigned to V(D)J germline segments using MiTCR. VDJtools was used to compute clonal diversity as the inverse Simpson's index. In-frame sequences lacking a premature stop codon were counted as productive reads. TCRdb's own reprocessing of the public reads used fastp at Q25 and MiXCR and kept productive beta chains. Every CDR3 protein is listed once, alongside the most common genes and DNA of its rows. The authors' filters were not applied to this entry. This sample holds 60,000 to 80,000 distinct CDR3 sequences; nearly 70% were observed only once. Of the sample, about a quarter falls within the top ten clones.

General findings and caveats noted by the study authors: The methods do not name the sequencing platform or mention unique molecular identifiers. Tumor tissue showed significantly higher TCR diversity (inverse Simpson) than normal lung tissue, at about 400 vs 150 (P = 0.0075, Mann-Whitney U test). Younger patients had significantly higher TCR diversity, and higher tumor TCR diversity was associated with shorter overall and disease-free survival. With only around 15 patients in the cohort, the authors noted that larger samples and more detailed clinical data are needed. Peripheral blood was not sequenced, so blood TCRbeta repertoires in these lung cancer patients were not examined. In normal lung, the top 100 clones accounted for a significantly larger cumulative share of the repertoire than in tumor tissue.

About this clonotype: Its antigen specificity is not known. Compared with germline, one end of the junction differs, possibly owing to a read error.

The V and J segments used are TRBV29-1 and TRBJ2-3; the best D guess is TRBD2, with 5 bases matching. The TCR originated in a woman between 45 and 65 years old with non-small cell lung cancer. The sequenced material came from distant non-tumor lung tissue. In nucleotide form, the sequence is TGCGGCGTTGTGACTATTAGCGCAGATACGCAGTATTTT. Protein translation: CGVVTISADTQYF.